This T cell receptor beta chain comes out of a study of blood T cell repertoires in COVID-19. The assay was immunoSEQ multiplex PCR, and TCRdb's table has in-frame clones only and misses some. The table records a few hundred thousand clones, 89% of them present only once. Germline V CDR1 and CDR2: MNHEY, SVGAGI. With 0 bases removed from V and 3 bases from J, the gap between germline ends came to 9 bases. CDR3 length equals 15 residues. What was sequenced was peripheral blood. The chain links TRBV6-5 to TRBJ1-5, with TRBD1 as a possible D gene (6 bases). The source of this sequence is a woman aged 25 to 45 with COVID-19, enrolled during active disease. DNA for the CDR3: TGTGCCAGCAGTTACTCCGCAGGGGACAATCAGCCCCAGCATTTT. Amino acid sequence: CASSYSAGDNQPQHF.